The 10 T cell receptor beta chains below were found in one sample sequenced in a study of beta chain features in type 1 diabetes (dated by TCRdb to the late 2010s). Receptor libraries were prepared by the immunoSEQ multiplex PCR assay. The entire isolated RNA was reverse transcribed using the High Capacity cDNA Reverse Transcription Kit, and thus expressed TCRB transcripts were sequenced. TCRdb holds this immuneACCESS table with in-frame rearrangements only. Some clones are missing; in checked studies, unresolved V genes explain under half, and the rest has no known cause. For this sample the table gives fewer than 900,000 clones, of which roughly 16% were detected only once. Together, the top ten hold around 0.02% of the sample. The sequenced sample was naive CD4+ T cells from blood. The sample's cell subset or site label, in plain terms: true naive CD4+ T cells. Receptor source: a woman between 18 and 29 years old in good health.

This clone was detected only a few times. The chain employs TRBV7-3 and TRBJ2-7, with D perhaps TRBD2 (6 bases). The V end was cut by 5 bases, the J end by 4 bases, with 12 bases between. This CDR3 spans 13 amino acids. The germline V gene encodes CDR1 SGHTA and CDR2 FQGTGA. CDR3 DNA sequence: TGTGCCAGCAGCCCTCCCCGGGGGTACGAGCAGTACTTC. Residues: CASSPPRGYEQYF.

The chain is built from TRBV6-1 and TRBJ2-7, with 7 bases identical to TRBD2. J lost 4 bases, V lost 3 bases, and 9 bases had no gene match. This CDR3 comprises 15 residues. The germline CDR1 and CDR2 sequences are MNHNS and SASEGT. DNA for the CDR3: TGTGCCAGCAGTGAGTCTAGCGGACGTTCTTACGAGCAGTACTTC. Residues: CASSESSGRSYEQYF.

This clone has just a few counts. The gene calls are TRBV25-1 and TRBJ2-5; 11 nucleotides agree with TRBD2. Germline loops: CDR1 MGHDK, CDR2 SYGVNS. This CDR3 region has 17 residues. With V trimmed by 4 bases and J by 1 base, 8 bases remained unmatched. The CDR3 DNA reads TGTGCCAGCAGTGTAGGGCGAACTAGCGGGGGCCAAGAGACCCAGTACTTC. Translation: CASSVGRTSGGQETQYF.

In its sample, this clone was seen a few times. The J gene is TRBJ1-2, the V gene TRBV5-1; 7 bases line up with TRBD1. Germline V gives CDR1 SGHRS, CDR2 YFSETQ. This CDR3 has 15 residues. The J segment lost 4 bases and the V segment lost 4 bases, leaving 10 bases of the junction unmatched. The CDR3 nucleotides read TGCGCCAGCAGCGATGGACAGGCGGGGTCCTATGGCTACACCTTC. Encoded protein: CASSDGQAGSYGYTF.

The CDR3 DNA reads TGTGCCAGCAGCTCCCCGCCCACAGATACGCAGTATTTT. This gives the protein CASSSPPTDTQYF. The V gene is TRBV7-3, the J gene TRBJ2-3; D gene ambiguous. This CDR3 spans 13 amino acids. V was trimmed by 4 bases and J by 2 bases, leaving 7 bases between them. Germline V gene sequence: CDR1 SGHTA, CDR2 FQGTGA.

The V and J genes are TRBV7-8 and TRBJ2-1; maybe TRBD1 (5 bases). V was cut by 3 bases and J by 3 bases, with 6 bases left in between. Germline lookup yields CDR1 SGHVS and CDR2 FQNEAQ. This CDR3 is 13 amino acids long. CDR3 sequence reads: CASSFDSYNEQFF. CDR3 coding DNA: TGTGCCAGCAGCTTCGACAGCTACAATGAGCAGTTCTTC. Looking up the rest from reference TRBV7-8 and TRBJ2-1 gives the full variable domain: GAGVSQSPRYKVAKRGQDVALRCDPISGHVSLFWYQQALGQGPEFLTYFQNEAQLDKSGLPSDRFFAERPEGSVSTLKIQRTQQEDSAVYLCASSFDSYNEQFFGPGTRLTVL.

The chain couples TRBV7-3 to TRBJ2-3, with D tentatively TRBD1 or TRBD2 (5 bases each). The CDR3 contains 15 residues. Trimming took off 2 bases at V and 3 bases at J, with 12 bases between the two ends. Germline CDR1 and CDR2: SGHTA and FQGTGA. CDR3 in amino acids: CASSLEGTTTDTQYF. CDR3 nucleotides: TGTGCCAGCAGCTTAGAGGGGACGACGACAGATACGCAGTATTTT.

The sample holds a few counts of this clone. V is TRBV5-4 and J is TRBJ2-1; 11 bases map to TRBD2. J was trimmed by 5 bases and V by 3 bases; bases with no gene match: 4. The V gene's germline CDR1 is SGHNT and CDR2 YYREEE (reference sequence). The CDR3 has 15 amino acids. The DNA for the CDR3 is TGTGCCAGCAGCTCTAGCGGGAGGACGAACAATGAGCAGTTCTTC. Amino acids: CASSSSGRTNNEQFF.

The table lists this clone with a count of one. CDR3 loop: CAIGGGVEEQYF. The CDR3 DNA reads as TGTGCCATCGGAGGGGGTGTAGAAGAGCAGTACTTC. The chain employs TRBV10-3 and TRBJ2-7, with D possibly being TRBD1 or TRBD2 (6 bases each). The V gene's germline CDR1 is ENHRY and CDR2 SYGVKD. Trimming left V 8 bases short and J 7 bases short, with 15 bases between. The CDR3 contains 12 residues.

This clone occurred a few times. The V and J genes are TRBV5-1 and TRBJ1-4, with D hard to call. The germline V gene encodes CDR1 SGHRS and CDR2 YFSETQ. Trimming cost V 0 bases and J 0 bases, with 12 bases left between them. This CDR3 comprises 17 residues. The CDR3: CASSLDGRLSTNEKLFF. For the CDR3, the DNA is TGCGCCAGCAGCTTGGACGGCAGGCTTTCAACTAATGAAAAACTGTTTTTT.